Sequencing of this T cell receptor (beta chain) was carried out in a study of vaccination effects on CD4 cells after COVID-19 (dated 2022 in TCRdb). Describing the broader study: The ViraFEST assay stimulated PBMC with viral peptide pools and then used TCR sequencing to identify antigen-specific CD4+ T cell clonotypes by expansion. SARS-CoV-2 spike-specific CD4+ TCR repertoires from before and after mRNA vaccination were compared in COVID-19 convalescent patients and in infection-naive vaccine recipients. After vaccination, three convalescent patients were sampled at an early time point (day +14) and at a late time point (day +241, +227 and +161, respectively). Post-vaccine samples across the study were collected a median of 72 days after the second dose, with a range of 14 to 241. Altogether, roughly 10 COVID-19 convalescent patients and a few SARS-CoV-2-naive healthy vaccine recipients made up the full study. The Oncomine TCR Beta short-read assay on an Illumina iSeq 100 was used to sequence cultures from other donors in the study. About 2.1 million PBMC per well were cultured in IMDM with 5% human AB serum, 8 to 10 IU/ml IL-2 and gentamicin, plus 10 ug/ml peptides. General conclusions and limits of the study: Both infection-induced and vaccine-induced clones contracted markedly at late post-vaccination timepoints, which is consistent with waning T cell responses. For convalescent patients, new clones induced by the vaccine made up most of the post-vaccine spike-reactive repertoire, and these new clones were largely distinct from the clones induced by infection. The study was limited by a small number of convalescent patients and lacked early post-infection timepoints.

In regard to this clone: Its antigen is currently not known. Base qualities are not provided; no much larger clone lies one nucleotide away.

Library preparation used the immunoSEQ multiplex PCR assay. DNA from the cultured, isolated CD4+ T cells was subjected to TCR beta CDR3 sequencing. Under the source paper's analysis protocol: The analysis removed non-productive TCR sequences, trimmed reads to the CDR3 region, and retained only CDR3s that were 7 or more amino acids long. Antigen-specific clonotypes were identified with the MANAFEST web app by comparing expansion in peptide wells against reference cultures. Positive clones required FDR<0.05 expansion versus reference and all other wells, odds ratio above 5, and frequency above 0.1% in two replicate wells. A clonotype was defined as cross-reactive if the clonotype was significantly expanded both in SARS-CoV-2 spike wells and in at least one common cold coronavirus spike condition. Using the stringdist R package, CDR3 similarity was measured by Levenshtein distance, and unrooted trees were constructed with ape in R 3.6.1. The source is immuneACCESS, and TCRdb retained only in-frame sequences with V and J called. Part of the clones is not carried over; for the studies checked, unresolved V genes explain less than half of this, and the remainder is unexplained. That table supplies the V and J calls and clone size; D and trimming were determined from the DNA. The sample table holds 30,000 to 35,000 clones, of which around 75% were seen once. The ten largest clonotypes hold under 8% of the sample.

Inclusive of the bounding cysteine and phenylalanine, the CDR3 is 19 residues long. The DNA shown is the 57-base CDR3, in frame from base 1. After around 10 days of culture, CD4+ T cells were isolated with the EasySep CD4+ T cell isolation kit. Convalescent patients had PCR-confirmed SARS-CoV-2 infection between March and December 2020, before Alpha, Beta and Delta variants emerged in the United States. Participants received two doses of either the BNT162b2 or the mRNA-1273 mRNA SARS-CoV-2 vaccine. Half of the culture medium was replaced with fresh IL-2-containing medium on days 3 and 7. Unless noted otherwise, every peptide stimulation condition was grown in triplicate wells. PBMC were separated from whole blood using Ficoll-Paque Plus gradient centrifugation and were then either cryopreserved at -140C or used fresh. The QIAamp micro DNA kit was used to extract genomic DNA from the cultured CD4+ T cells.

The sample in question was CD4+ T cells from PBMCs cultured without peptide, obtained after COVID-19 vaccination. The chain was built from TRBV21-1 and TRBJ2-6; TRBD1 reflects the table's D call only, with no check against the DNA. TRBV21-1 is termed a pseudogene. The source of this sequence is a human donor who had a prior SARS-CoV-2 infection. The encoded CDR3 is CASTSKMATCHSGANVLTF. The DNA reads TGTGCCAGCACTTCGAAAATGGCCACATGCCACTCTGGGGCCAACGTCCTGACTTTC.